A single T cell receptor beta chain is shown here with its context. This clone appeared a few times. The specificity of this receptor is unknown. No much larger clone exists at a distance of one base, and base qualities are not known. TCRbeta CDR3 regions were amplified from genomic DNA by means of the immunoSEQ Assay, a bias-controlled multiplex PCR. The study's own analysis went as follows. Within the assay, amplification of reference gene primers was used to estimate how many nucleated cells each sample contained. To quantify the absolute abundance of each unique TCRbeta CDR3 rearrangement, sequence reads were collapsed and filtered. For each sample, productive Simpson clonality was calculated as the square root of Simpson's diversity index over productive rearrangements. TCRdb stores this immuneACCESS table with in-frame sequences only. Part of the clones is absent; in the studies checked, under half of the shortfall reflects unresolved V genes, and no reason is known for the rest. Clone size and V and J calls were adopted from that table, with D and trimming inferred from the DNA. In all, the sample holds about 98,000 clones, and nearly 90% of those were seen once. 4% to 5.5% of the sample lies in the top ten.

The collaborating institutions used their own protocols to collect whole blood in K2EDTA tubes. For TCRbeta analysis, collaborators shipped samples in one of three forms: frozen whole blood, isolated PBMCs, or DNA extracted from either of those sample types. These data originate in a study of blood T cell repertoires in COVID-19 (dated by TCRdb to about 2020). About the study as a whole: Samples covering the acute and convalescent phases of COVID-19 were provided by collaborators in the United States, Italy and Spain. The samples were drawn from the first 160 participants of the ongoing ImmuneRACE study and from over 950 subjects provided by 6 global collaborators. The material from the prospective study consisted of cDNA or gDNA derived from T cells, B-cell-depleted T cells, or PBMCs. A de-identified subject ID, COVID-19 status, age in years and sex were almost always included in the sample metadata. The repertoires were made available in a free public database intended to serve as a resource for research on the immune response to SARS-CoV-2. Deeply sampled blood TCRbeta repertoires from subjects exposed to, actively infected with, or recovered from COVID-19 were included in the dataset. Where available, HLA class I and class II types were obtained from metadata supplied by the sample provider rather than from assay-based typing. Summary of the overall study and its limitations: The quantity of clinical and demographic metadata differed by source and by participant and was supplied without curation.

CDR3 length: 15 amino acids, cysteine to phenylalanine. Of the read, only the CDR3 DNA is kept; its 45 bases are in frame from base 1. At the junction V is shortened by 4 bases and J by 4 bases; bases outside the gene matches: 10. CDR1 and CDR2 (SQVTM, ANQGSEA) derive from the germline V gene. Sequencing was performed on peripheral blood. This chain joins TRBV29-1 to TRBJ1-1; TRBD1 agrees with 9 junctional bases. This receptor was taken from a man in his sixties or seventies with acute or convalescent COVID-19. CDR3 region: CSVVSGTGYPTEAFF. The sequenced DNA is TGCAGCGTTGTGTCCGGGACAGGGTATCCCACTGAAGCTTTCTTT.